Shown below are 32 T cell receptor beta chains from a single sample sequenced in a study of control samples from healthy donors and cancer patients. Assay used: immunoSEQ multiplex PCR; TCRdb lists only in-frame clones, some missing. The sample contains roughly 130,000 clones, more than 70% of which appear only once. Sequenced input: blood. The receptors come from a man aged 50 to 60 in good health.

V usage is TRBV4-2 and J usage is TRBJ2-7; D is perhaps TRBD1 (5 bases). The CDR3 spans 14 residues. V gave up 0 bases and J gave up 3 bases, with 9 bases separating them. In germline, CDR1 is LGHNA, CDR2 YNFKEQ. The CDR3, as DNA: TGTGCCAGCAGCCAAGATAATCAGGGCTACGAGCAGTACTTC. Its protein is CASSQDNQGYEQYF.

Details on this clone: The same CDR3 can be traced to other DNA sequences in this sample. This chain joins TRBV5-1 and TRBJ2-3, with D possibly matching TRBD2 (6 bases). Trimming stripped 0 bases from V and 2 bases from J, with 10 bases between. Looked up from germline, CDR1 is SGHRS and CDR2 is YFSETQ. The CDR3 is 15 residues long. This chain's CDR3 is CASSLGGGFTDTQYF. The CDR3 bases are TGCGCCAGCAGCTTGGGTGGGGGGTTCACAGATACGCAGTATTTT.

The J gene is TRBJ1-1, the V gene TRBV11-2; tentative D call: TRBD1 (5 bases). The CDR3 is made up of 15 amino acids. CDR1 is SGHAT and CDR2 is FQNNGV in the germline V gene. Trimming stripped 2 bases from V and 0 bases from J, with 10 bases between. In DNA form, the CDR3 reads TGTGCCAGCAGCTTACGCAGGGAAATGAACACTGAAGCTTTCTTT. Protein product: CASSLRREMNTEAFF.

The J gene is TRBJ2-5, the V gene TRBV3-1 (or the pseudogene TRBV3-2), with TRBD2 matching over 9 bases. This CDR3 has 16 residues. V dropped 1 base and J dropped 4; count of bases not matched to a gene: 7. Germline V CDR1 and CDR2: LGHDT, YNNKEL (reference sequence). The CDR3 nucleotides are TGTGCCAGCAGCCAAGCGCGCGGGGGGGCCGGAGAGACCCAGTACTTC. Protein: CASSQARGGAGETQYF.

This rearrangement joins TRBV28 to TRBJ2-7, with D perhaps matching TRBD2 (5 bases). V was shortened by 6 bases and J by 9 bases, with 18 bases between the two germline ends. Germline V gene lookup returns CDR1 MDHEN and CDR2 SYDVKM. This CDR3 comprises 13 residues. Written as DNA, the CDR3 is TGTGCCAGCAGCGAGGGCGAGCTCCTGGGGCAGTACTTC. Encoded protein: CASSEGELLGQYF.

The chain recombines TRBV5-1 with TRBJ1-1; D remains ambiguous. V was trimmed by 4 bases and J by 1 base, leaving 11 bases between them. Germline V gene sequence: CDR1 SGHRS, CDR2 YFSETQ. This CDR3 comprises 14 residues. CDR3 residues: CASSGRDTNTEAFF. The DNA for the CDR3 is TGCGCCAGCAGCGGAAGAGACACGAACACTGAAGCTTTCTTT.

J is TRBJ2-1 and V is TRBV4-1; 7 nucleotides match TRBD2. V trimming: 3 bases; J trimming: 1 base; junction bases outside the gene matches: 9. Germline V gene sequence: CDR1 MGHRA, CDR2 YSYEKL. This CDR3 is 17 amino acids long. CDR3 sequence (DNA): TGCGCCAGCAGCCAGGGCGGGGGAACTAGGTCCTACAATGAGCAGTTCTTC. Translating it yields CASSQGGGTRSYNEQFF.

Ten or more counts support this clone. V usage is TRBV10-3 and J usage is TRBJ1-2; D is perhaps TRBD1 (6 bases). The germline gives CDR1 ENHRY, CDR2 SYGVKD. This CDR3 contains 15 residues. V was cut by 6 bases and J by 8 bases, with 22 bases left in between. CDR3 sequence: CAISGKAIEGEGYTF. Written as DNA, the CDR3 is TGTGCCATCAGCGGAAAGGCAATAGAGGGGGAAGGCTACACCTTC.

The J gene is TRBJ2-3, the V gene TRBV5-4; TRBD1 is a possible D gene (6 bases). The CDR3 has 14 amino acids. The ends were cut back, 4 bases at V and 0 bases at J, with 9 bases in the middle. CDR1 SGHNT and CDR2 YYREEE come from the germline V gene (reference sequence). In DNA form, the CDR3 reads TGTGCCAGCAGCGTGGACAGAAGCACAGATACGCAGTATTTT. This translates into CASSVDRSTDTQYF.

The chain couples TRBV6-6 to TRBJ1-2; TRBD1 agrees at 7 bases. V was pared by 4 bases and J by 10 bases, with 6 bases of the junction left unmatched. Per germline, CDR1 MNHNY and CDR2 SVGAGI (reference sequence). The CDR3 runs 12 residues. The CDR3 loop is CASSLRQGSYTF. In DNA form, the CDR3 reads TGTGCCAGCAGTTTAAGACAGGGATCCTACACCTTC.

This clone has a single count. This rearrangement joins TRBV19 to TRBJ1-6, with D unresolved. V lost 5 bases, J lost 10 bases, and 12 bases lay in between. This CDR3 is 13 amino acids long. Germline V gives CDR1 LNHDA, CDR2 SQIVND (reference sequence). In DNA, the CDR3 is TGTGCCAGTAGTCCCGACTCGGGGTCACCCCTCCACTTT. Amino acid sequence: CASSPDSGSPLHF.

The chain employs TRBV9 and TRBJ1-2; possibly TRBD1 for D (5 bases). Germline V CDR1 and CDR2: SGDLS, YYNGEE. The CDR3 extends over 14 amino acids. Deletions cut 4 bases from V and 5 bases from J, with 15 bases between. The CDR3 spells CASSPRDGGYGYTF. The CDR3 region has the DNA TGTGCCAGCAGCCCTCGGGACGGCGGATATGGCTACACCTTC.

This chain joins TRBV24-1 and TRBJ1-5; no definite D call. Germline V gene lookup returns CDR1 KGHDR and CDR2 SFDVKD. The CDR3 spans 13 residues. The V gene lost 5 bases and the J gene lost 5 bases, with 9 bases spanning the gap. DNA of the CDR3: TGTGCCACCAGTGGCAGGCAGGATCAGCCCCAGCATTTT. Amino acids: CATSGRQDQPQHF.

The chain combines TRBV5-4 with TRBJ2-2, with TRBD2 as a possible D gene (6 bases). The CDR3 has 13 amino acids. The germline V gene has CDR1 SGHNT and CDR2 YYREEE (reference sequence). Between the trimmed V and J ends, which lost 4 bases and 7 bases, there was a span of 11 bases. CDR3 loop: CASSREFVGELFF. The DNA of the CDR3 is TGTGCCAGCAGCCGGGAGTTTGTCGGGGAGCTGTTTTTT. Supplemented by reference TRBV5-4 and TRBJ2-2, the full variable domain reads ETGVTQSPTHLIKTRGQQVTLRCSSQSGHNTVSWYQQALGQGPQFIFQYYREEENGRGNFPPRFSGLQFPNYSSELNVNALELDDSALYLCASSREFVGELFFGEGSRLTVL.

The chain carries TRBV5-1 and TRBJ2-7; TRBD1 matches at 7 bases. Germline-derived CDR1 and CDR2 are SGHRS and YFSETQ. The CDR3 spans 15 residues. Trimming cost V 1 base and J 3 bases; bases outside gene matches: 7. The CDR3 protein is CASSLFPGQYYEQYF. CDR3 DNA: TGCGCCAGCAGCTTGTTTCCGGGACAGTACTACGAGCAGTACTTC.

The CDR3 spells CASSVGGIPYNSPLHF. The CDR3 DNA reads TGTGCCAGCAGCGTCGGGGGGATACCCTATAATTCACCCCTCCACTTT. The rearrangement uses TRBV9 and TRBJ1-6; tentatively, D is TRBD1 (5 bases). The V end lost 2 bases, the J end lost 2 bases, and 11 bases lay between the germline ends. Germline values: CDR1 SGDLS, CDR2 YYNGEE. This CDR3 region has 16 residues.

The genes are TRBV12-2 and TRBJ2-1; no DNA check was done on the table's D call, TRBD2. TRBV12-2 is labeled a pseudogene. CDR3 length: 17 amino acids. CDR3 sequence: CASRPGTSGTINNEQFF. As DNA, the CDR3 is TGTGCAAGTCGCCCCGGGACTAGCGGGACCATCAACAATGAGCAGTTCTTC.

The chain combines TRBV2 with TRBJ2-7; 7 nucleotides align to TRBD1. Germline assignment: CDR1 SNHLY and CDR2 FYNNEI. The junction had 6 bases not matched to a gene; V was cut back by 1 base and J by 6 bases. The CDR3 is 14 residues long. The chain's CDR3 is CASSEVRGYGEQYF. CDR3 in DNA: TGTGCCAGCAGTGAAGTCAGGGGGTACGGCGAGCAGTACTTC.

This chain connects TRBV5-6 to TRBJ1-3, with 9 bases lining up with TRBD1. V lost 4 bases to trimming and J lost 7 bases; unmatched junction nucleotides: 6. This CDR3 has 14 amino acids. Germline V gene lookup returns CDR1 SGHDT and CDR2 YYEEEE. CDR3 sequence: CASSLTGQGNTIYF. The CDR3 DNA is TGTGCCAGCAGCCTAACCGGACAGGGGAACACCATATATTTT.

The gene calls are TRBV7-3 and TRBJ2-2; D is perhaps TRBD2 (6 bases). The CDR3 is made up of 15 amino acids. V was shortened by 4 bases and J by 0 bases, with 9 bases between the two germline ends. Per the germline V gene, CDR1 is SGHTA and CDR2 is FQGTGA. This chain's CDR3 is CASSSGLANTGELFF. The CDR3 DNA follows: TGTGCCAGCAGCTCGGGACTCGCGAACACCGGGGAGCTGTTTTTT.

CDR3 bases: TGCAGCGTTGGATTGGGGCGGGGGGGAGTTTATGAGCAGTTCTTC. Translation: CSVGLGRGGVYEQFF. The chain uses TRBV29-1 and TRBJ2-1, with 9 bases lining up with TRBD2. The junction had 12 bases not matched to a gene; V was cut back by 4 bases and J by 8 bases. Germline V gene lookup returns CDR1 SQVTM and CDR2 ANQGSEA. The CDR3 sequence is 15 residues long.

This chain links TRBV27 with TRBJ1-6, with TRBD1 matching 7 bases. The V segment lost 6 bases and the J segment 6 bases; nucleotides outside the gene matches: 8. This CDR3 is 15 amino acids long. Germline V gives CDR1 MNHEY, CDR2 SMNVEV (reference sequence). This CDR3 is CASSPWDSANSPLHF. The CDR3 nucleotides read TGTGCCAGCAGCCCTTGGGACAGCGCTAATTCACCCCTCCACTTT.

This clone was detected only a few times. J is TRBJ2-4 and V is TRBV30, with D unresolved. This CDR3 has 11 residues. Germline V gene data show CDR1 as GTSNPN and CDR2 as SVGIG (reference sequence). V dropped 0 bases and J dropped 8 bases, with 5 bases sitting between them. The CDR3 nucleotides read TGTGCCTGGAGTGTCAGACACATTCAGTACTTC. Translating it yields CAWSVRHIQYF.

This clone was recorded only once. The V gene is TRBV29-1, the J gene TRBJ2-3; either TRBD1 or TRBD2 may fit D (5 bases each). Germline V CDR1 and CDR2: SQVTM, ANQGSEA. This CDR3 is built from 13 residues. Trimming removed 4 bases from V and 2 bases from J, with 10 bases in between. CDR3 DNA: TGCAGCGTTGGGGGGTTCGTCACAGATACGCAGTATTTT. Encoded protein: CSVGGFVTDTQYF.

The chain links TRBV7-8 to TRBJ2-1; TRBD2 agrees at 9 bases. From germline, CDR1 is SGHVS and CDR2 FQNEAQ. CDR3 length: 15 amino acids. Losses at the gene ends were 4 bases for V and 9 bases for J; bases not matched to a gene: 10. CDR3 sequence reads: CASSSGVAGVSEQFF. In nucleotides, the CDR3 is TGTGCCAGCAGCTCCGGGGTAGCGGGGGTGAGTGAGCAGTTCTTC.

CDR3 DNA sequence: TGTGCCAGCAGCTTCTCAGCGACTACCCGGGCCCAGTACTTC. Its protein is CASSFSATTRAQYF. The V call is TRBV7-3, the J call TRBJ2-5, with D perhaps matching TRBD2 (5 bases). The CDR3 runs to 14 residues. Germline loops: CDR1 SGHTA, CDR2 FQGTGA. Trimming removed 3 bases at V and 9 bases at J, with 17 bases between.

This clone was found many times. The same CDR3 is also encoded by other DNA sequences in this sample. The rearrangement joins TRBV7-3 to TRBJ1-6, with a tentative D call TRBD1 (5 bases). The CDR3 consists of 14 residues. V was shortened by 5 bases and J by 6 bases, with 11 bases between the two germline ends. Germline V gene lookup returns CDR1 SGHTA and CDR2 FQGTGA. DNA for the CDR3: TGTGCCAGCAGCCCCGGGACGGCTAATTCACCCCTCCACTTT. Translated, it gives CASSPGTANSPLHF.

V gene TRBV2 combines with J gene TRBJ2-7; D perhaps matches TRBD2 (6 bases). Trimming removed 4 bases from V and 4 bases from J, with 26 bases in between. This CDR3 has 18 amino acids. The germline V gene encodes CDR1 SNHLY and CDR2 FYNNEI. The CDR3 region has the DNA TGTGCCAGCAGTGGCGGGGCGGGGCGCCCATCCCGTACGTACGAGCAGTACTTC. Translated, it gives CASSGGAGRPSRTYEQYF.

The chain combines TRBV11-2 with TRBJ1-4; 12 bases are shared with TRBD1. CDR3 length: 14 residues. The junction had 4 bases not matched to a gene; V was cut back by 5 bases and J by 9 bases. Germline loops: CDR1 SGHAT, CDR2 FQNNGV. The CDR3 DNA reads as TGTGCCAGCAGCGAGGGACAGGGGGCTCAAAAACTGTTTTTT. Translated: CASSEGQGAQKLFF.

V usage is TRBV5-1 and J usage is TRBJ2-5; 7 nucleotides align to TRBD1. Trimming cost V 4 bases and J 2 bases; bases outside gene matches: 5. Germline lookup yields CDR1 SGHRS and CDR2 YFSETQ. The CDR3 totals 14 residues. CDR3 loop: CASSPGQEQETQYF. As DNA, the CDR3 is TGCGCCAGCAGCCCAGGACAGGAGCAAGAGACCCAGTACTTC. The variable domain in full, with the rest retrieved from reference TRBV5-1 and TRBJ2-5, is KAGVTQTPRYLIKTRGQQVTLSCSPISGHRSVSWYQQTPGQGLQFLFEYFSETQRNKGNFPGRFSGRQFSNSRSEMNVSTLELGDSALYLCASSPGQEQETQYFGPGTRLLVL.

The chain employs TRBV19 and TRBJ2-1; 12 nucleotides agree with TRBD2. Germline V CDR1 and CDR2: LNHDA, SQIVND (reference sequence). The CDR3 totals 15 residues. The V gene end was trimmed by 4 bases and the J gene end by 8 bases; junction bases not matched to a gene: 6. This chain's CDR3 is CASSTLAGGPYEQFF. The CDR3 nucleotides are TGTGCCAGTAGTACGCTAGCGGGGGGGCCTTATGAGCAGTTCTTC.

V is TRBV11-2 and J is TRBJ2-7, with D uncertain. Germline V gene lookup returns CDR1 SGHAT and CDR2 FQNNGV. V dropped 3 bases and J dropped 0 bases, with 12 bases sitting between them. The CDR3 totals 15 residues. CDR3 DNA: TGTGCCAGCAGCTTCAGGTCTTGGCCCTCCTACGAGCAGTACTTC. Translation gives CASSFRSWPSYEQYF.